This TCR beta chain was documented in a study of blood T cell repertoires in COVID-19. Study summary: From the United States, Italy and Spain came samples of acute and convalescent COVID-19.

TCRdb's table, derived via immunoSEQ multiplex PCR, lists solely in-frame clones and lacks some. The repertoire includes about 250,000 clones, roughly 80% of them detected once, and 5% sits in the top ten. This clonotype was sampled from a man aged 35-49 years who had been exposed to COVID-19. Sequenced sample: PBMCs or T cells enriched from blood (not recorded which).

CDR3 region: CASSDTTHRGRPGYTF. Written as DNA, the CDR3 is TGTGCCAGCAGTGATACTACTCACAGGGGGCGGCCTGGCTACACCTTC. V and J are TRBV25-1 and TRBJ1-2; 9 nucleotides agree with TRBD1. The trim removed 3 bases at V and 7 bases at J, leaving 12 bases unmatched. Germline V gene lookup returns CDR1 MGHDK and CDR2 SYGVNS. The CDR3 sequence is 16 residues long.